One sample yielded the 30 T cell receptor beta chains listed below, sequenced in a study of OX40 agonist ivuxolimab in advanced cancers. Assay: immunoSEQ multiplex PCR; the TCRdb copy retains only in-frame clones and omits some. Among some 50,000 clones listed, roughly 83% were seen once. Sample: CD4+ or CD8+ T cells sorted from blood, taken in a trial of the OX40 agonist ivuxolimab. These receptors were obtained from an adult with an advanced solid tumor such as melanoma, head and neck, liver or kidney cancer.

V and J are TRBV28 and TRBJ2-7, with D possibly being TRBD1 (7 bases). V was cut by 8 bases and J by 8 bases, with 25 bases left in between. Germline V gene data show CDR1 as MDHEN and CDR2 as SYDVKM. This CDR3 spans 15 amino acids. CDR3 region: CASEGQALARPKQYF. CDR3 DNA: TGTGCCAGCGAAGGACAGGCACTAGCCCGCCCCAAGCAGTACTTC.

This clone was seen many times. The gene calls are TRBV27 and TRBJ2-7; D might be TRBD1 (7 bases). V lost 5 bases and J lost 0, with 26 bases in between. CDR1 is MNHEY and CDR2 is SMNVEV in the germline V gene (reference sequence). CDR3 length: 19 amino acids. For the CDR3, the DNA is TGTGCCAGCAGTACCGGGCCGGGACAGTCGGCGGGACCCTCCTACGAGCAGTACTTC. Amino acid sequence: CASSTGPGQSAGPSYEQYF.

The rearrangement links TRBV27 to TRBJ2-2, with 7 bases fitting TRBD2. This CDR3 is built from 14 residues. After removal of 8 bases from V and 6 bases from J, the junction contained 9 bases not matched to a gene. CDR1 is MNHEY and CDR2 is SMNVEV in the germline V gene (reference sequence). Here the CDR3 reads CASGTGTTSGELFF. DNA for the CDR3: TGTGCCAGCGGAACCGGGACTACCTCCGGGGAGCTGTTTTTT.

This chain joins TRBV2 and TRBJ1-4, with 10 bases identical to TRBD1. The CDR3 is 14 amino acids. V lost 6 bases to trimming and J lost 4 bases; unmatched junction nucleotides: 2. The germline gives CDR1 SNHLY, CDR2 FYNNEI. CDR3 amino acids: CASRWTGGNEKLFF. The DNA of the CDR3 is TGTGCCAGCAGATGGACAGGGGGTAATGAAAAACTGTTTTTT.

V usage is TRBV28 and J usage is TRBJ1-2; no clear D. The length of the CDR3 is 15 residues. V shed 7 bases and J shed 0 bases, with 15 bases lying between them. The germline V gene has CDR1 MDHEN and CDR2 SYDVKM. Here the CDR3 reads CASIPRGGPNYGYTF. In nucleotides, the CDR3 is TGTGCCAGCATCCCCAGAGGCGGACCTAACTATGGCTACACCTTC.

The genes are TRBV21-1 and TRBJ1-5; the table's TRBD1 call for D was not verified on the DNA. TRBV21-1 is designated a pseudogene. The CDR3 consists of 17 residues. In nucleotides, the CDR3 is TGTGCCAGCAGCAAAGAGGGGGGACAGCTCTACAATCAGCCCCAGCATTTT. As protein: CASSKEGGQLYNQPQHF.

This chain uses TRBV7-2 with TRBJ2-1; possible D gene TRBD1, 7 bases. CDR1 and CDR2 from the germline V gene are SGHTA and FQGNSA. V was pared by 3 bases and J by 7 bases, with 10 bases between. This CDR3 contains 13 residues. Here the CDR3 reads CASSFRGANEQFF. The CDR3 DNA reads TGTGCCAGCAGCTTCAGGGGGGCGAATGAGCAGTTCTTC.

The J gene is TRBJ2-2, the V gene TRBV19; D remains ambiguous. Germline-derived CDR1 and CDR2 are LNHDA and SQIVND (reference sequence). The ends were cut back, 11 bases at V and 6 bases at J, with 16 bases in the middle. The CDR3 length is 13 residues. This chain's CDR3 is CARRNLGPGELFF. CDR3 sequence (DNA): TGTGCCCGCCGAAACCTAGGTCCCGGGGAGCTGTTTTTT.

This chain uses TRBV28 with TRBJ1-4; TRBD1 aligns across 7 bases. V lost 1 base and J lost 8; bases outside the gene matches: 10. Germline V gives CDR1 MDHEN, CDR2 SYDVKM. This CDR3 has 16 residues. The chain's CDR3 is CASSLYPRAGGEKLFF. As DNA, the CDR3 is TGTGCCAGCAGTTTATACCCCAGGGCAGGGGGAGAAAAACTGTTTTTT.

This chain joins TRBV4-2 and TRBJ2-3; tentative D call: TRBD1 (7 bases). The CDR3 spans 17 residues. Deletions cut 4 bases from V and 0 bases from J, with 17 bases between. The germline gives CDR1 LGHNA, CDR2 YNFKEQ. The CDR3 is CASSPEGAGSSTDTQYF. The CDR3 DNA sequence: TGTGCCAGCAGCCCCGAGGGGGCGGGGTCTAGCACAGATACGCAGTATTTT.

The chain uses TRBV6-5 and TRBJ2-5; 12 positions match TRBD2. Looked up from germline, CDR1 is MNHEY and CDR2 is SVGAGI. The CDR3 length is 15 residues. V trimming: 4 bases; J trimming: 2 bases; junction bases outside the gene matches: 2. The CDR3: CASSSGLAGQETQYF. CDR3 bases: TGTGCCAGCAGTTCTGGACTAGCGGGGCAAGAGACCCAGTACTTC.

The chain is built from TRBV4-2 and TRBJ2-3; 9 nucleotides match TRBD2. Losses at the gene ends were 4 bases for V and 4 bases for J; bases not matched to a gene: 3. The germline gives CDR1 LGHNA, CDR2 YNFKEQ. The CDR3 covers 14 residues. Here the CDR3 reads CASSPGTSPDTQYF. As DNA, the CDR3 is TGTGCCAGCAGCCCCGGGACTAGCCCAGATACGCAGTATTTT.

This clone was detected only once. The CDR3 sequence: CASLPTGQSSYEQYF. In DNA, the CDR3 is TGCGCCAGCCTCCCGACAGGGCAGAGCTCCTACGAGCAGTACTTC. The chain joins TRBV10-2 to TRBJ2-7, with 7 bases fitting TRBD1. CDR1 and CDR2 from the germline V gene are WSHSY and SAAADI. The CDR3 extends over 15 amino acids. Trimming cost V 8 bases and J 0 bases; bases outside gene matches: 10.

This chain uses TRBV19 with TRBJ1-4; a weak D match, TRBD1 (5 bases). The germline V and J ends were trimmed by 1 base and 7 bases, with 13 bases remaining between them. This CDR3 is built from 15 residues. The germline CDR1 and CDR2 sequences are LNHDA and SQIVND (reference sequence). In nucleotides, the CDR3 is TGTGCCAGTAGTATAGGGCTCGGAGACAGTGAAAAACTGTTTTTT. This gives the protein CASSIGLGDSEKLFF.

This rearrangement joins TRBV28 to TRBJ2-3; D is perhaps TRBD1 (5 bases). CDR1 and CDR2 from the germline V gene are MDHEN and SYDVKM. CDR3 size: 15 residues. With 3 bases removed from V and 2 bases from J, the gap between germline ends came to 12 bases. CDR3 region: CASSFVQGTTDTQYF. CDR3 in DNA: TGTGCCAGCAGTTTTGTCCAGGGCACCACAGATACGCAGTATTTT.

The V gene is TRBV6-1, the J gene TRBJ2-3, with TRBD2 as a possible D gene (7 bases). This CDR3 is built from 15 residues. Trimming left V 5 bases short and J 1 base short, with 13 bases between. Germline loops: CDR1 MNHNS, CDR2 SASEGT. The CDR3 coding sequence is TGTGCCAGCAGTTCGGGGGGCGAGGGCACAGATACGCAGTATTTT. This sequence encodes CASSSGGEGTDTQYF.

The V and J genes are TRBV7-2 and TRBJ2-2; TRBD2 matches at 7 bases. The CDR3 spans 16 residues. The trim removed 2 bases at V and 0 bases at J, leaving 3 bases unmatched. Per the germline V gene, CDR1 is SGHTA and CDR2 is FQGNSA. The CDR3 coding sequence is TGTGCCAGCAGCTTAATGGCGGGAGCGAACACCGGGGAGCTGTTTTTT. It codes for CASSLMAGANTGELFF.

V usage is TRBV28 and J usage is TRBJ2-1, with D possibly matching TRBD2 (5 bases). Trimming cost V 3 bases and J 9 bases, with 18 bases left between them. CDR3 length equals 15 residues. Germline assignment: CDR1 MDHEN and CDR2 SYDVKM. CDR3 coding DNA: TGTGCCAGCAGTTTGCTAACCCAGCGACGGGGTGAGCAGTTCTTC. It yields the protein CASSLLTQRRGEQFF.

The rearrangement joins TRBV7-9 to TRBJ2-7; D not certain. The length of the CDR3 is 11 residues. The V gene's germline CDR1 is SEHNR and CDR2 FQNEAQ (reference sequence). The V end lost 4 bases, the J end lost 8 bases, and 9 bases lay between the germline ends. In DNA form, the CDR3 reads TGTGCCAGCAGCTCTGTCTCTAAGCAGTACTTC. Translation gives CASSSVSKQYF. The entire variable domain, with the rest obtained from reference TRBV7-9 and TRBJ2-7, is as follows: DTGVSQNPRHKITKRGQNVTFRCDPISEHNRLYWYRQTLGQGPEFLTYFQNEAQLEKSRLLSDRFSAERPKGSFSTLEIQRTEQGDSAMYLCASSSVSKQYFGPGTRLTVT.

CDR3 bases: TGTGCCAGCAGCTTGATGGCAGTCTCCTACAATGAGCAGTTCTTC. Protein product: CASSLMAVSYNEQFF. The V and J genes are TRBV5-4 and TRBJ2-1; D uncertain. V was clipped by 1 base and J by 0 bases, with 8 bases between them. Germline-derived CDR1 and CDR2 are SGHNT and YYREEE (reference sequence). The CDR3 is 15 residues long.

Written as DNA, the CDR3 is TGTGCCAGCAGTGGGGGGCAGTCAGAGGCTGAAGCTTTCTTT. Translated: CASSGGQSEAEAFF. The gene calls are TRBV25-1 and TRBJ1-1, with TRBD1 as a possible D gene (6 bases). This CDR3 region has 14 residues. Germline V gives CDR1 MGHDK, CDR2 SYGVNS. Trimming cost V 4 bases and J 6 bases, with 15 bases left between them.

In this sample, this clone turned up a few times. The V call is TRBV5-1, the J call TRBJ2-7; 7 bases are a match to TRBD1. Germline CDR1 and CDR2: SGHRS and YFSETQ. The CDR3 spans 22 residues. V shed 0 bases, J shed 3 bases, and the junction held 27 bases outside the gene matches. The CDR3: CASSLGGYSWTGANMLVYEQYF. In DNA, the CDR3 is TGCGCCAGCAGCTTGGGAGGGTATTCCTGGACAGGTGCGAACATGCTAGTCTACGAGCAGTACTTC.

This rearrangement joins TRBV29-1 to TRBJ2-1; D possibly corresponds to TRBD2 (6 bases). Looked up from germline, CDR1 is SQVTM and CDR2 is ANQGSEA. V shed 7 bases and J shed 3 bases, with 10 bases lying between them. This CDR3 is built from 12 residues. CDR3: CSGRRGYNEQFF. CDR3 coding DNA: TGCAGCGGAAGGCGGGGCTACAATGAGCAGTTCTTC.

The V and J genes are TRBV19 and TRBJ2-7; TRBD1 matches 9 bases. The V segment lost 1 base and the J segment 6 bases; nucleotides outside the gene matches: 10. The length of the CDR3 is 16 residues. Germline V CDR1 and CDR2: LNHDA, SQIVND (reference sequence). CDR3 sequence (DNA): TGTGCCAGTAGTATAGGTCGGGCGGACAGGGGCGGCGAGCAGTACTTC. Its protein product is CASSIGRADRGGEQYF.

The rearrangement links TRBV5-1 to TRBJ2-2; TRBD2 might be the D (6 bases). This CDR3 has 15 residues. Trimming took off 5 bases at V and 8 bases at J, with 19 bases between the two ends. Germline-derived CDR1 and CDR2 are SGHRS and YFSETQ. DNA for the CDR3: TGCGCCAGCAGTGGGGGGAGCGTCCGTACTGGGGAGCTGTTTTTT. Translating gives CASSGGSVRTGELFF.

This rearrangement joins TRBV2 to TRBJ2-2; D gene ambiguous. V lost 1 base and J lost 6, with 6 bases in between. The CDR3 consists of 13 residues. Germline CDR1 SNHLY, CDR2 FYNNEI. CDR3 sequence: CASSEVASGELFF. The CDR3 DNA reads TGTGCCAGCAGTGAAGTAGCCTCCGGGGAGCTGTTTTTT.

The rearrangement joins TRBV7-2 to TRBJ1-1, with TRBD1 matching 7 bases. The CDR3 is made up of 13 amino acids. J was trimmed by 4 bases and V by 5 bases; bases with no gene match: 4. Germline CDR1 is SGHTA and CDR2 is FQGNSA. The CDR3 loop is CASSSNRGTEAFF. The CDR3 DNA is TGTGCCAGCAGCAGCAACAGGGGCACTGAAGCTTTCTTT.

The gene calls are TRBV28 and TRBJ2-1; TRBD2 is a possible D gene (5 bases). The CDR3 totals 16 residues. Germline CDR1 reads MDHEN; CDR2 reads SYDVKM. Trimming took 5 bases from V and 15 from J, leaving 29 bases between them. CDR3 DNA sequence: TGTGCCAGCAGTCCCCTTCTCGGGAATAGTAGGGTTTTCGGGTTCTTC. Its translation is CASSPLLGNSRVFGFF.

The CDR3 coding sequence is TGTGCCAGCAGTAAATGGGACTATGGACGCTACACCTTC. Translated, it gives CASSKWDYGRYTF. The V and J genes are TRBV6-5 and TRBJ1-2, with D tentatively TRBD1 (5 bases). Germline-derived CDR1 and CDR2 are MNHEY and SVGAGI. V lost 5 bases, J lost 9 bases, and 16 bases lay in between. The CDR3 consists of 13 residues.

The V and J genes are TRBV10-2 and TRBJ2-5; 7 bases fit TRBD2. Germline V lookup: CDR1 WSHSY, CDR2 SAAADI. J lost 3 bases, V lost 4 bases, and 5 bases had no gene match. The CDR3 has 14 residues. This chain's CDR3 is CASSAIGGKETQYF. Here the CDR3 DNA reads TGCGCCAGCAGTGCTATCGGGGGGAAAGAGACCCAGTACTTC.